These 3 T cell receptor beta chains were all obtained from the same sample, sequenced in a study of cytotoxic CD8 clonotypes in ibrutinib-treated CLL. Some clones are missing from TCRdb's copy, which holds only in-frame ones; the method was immunoSEQ multiplex PCR. The sample contains about 15,000 clones, about 80% of which appear only once. The material sequenced was PBMCs, taken before ibrutinib treatment. These receptors were collected from a human donor with chronic lymphocytic leukemia.

The chain employs TRBV9 and TRBJ1-1; D is perhaps TRBD1 (6 bases). The ends were cut back, 0 bases at V and 4 bases at J, with 10 bases in the middle. Per the germline V gene, CDR1 is SGDLS and CDR2 is YYNGEE. This CDR3 is built from 14 residues. Here the CDR3 reads CASSVEGGRTEAFF. For the CDR3, the DNA is TGTGCCAGCAGCGTAGAGGGGGGACGCACTGAAGCTTTCTTT.

The chain has TRBV28 and TRBJ2-7; 7 bases line up with TRBD2. The CDR3 totals 13 residues. Germline assignment: CDR1 MDHEN and CDR2 SYDVKM. The chain's CDR3 is CAGGRGFAYEQYF. The CDR3 DNA reads TGTGCTGGGGGGAGGGGCTTCGCCTACGAGCAGTACTTC.

As for this clone: The identical CDR3 is also encoded by other nucleotide sequences in the sample. This chain uses TRBV12-5 with TRBJ2-1; 9 bases are shared with TRBD2. This CDR3 contains 15 residues. J was trimmed by 8 bases and V by 7 bases; bases with no gene match: 12. The germline V gene encodes CDR1 LGHNT and CDR2 FRNRAP. The CDR3 loop is CASALASGILDEQFF. CDR3 coding DNA: TGTGCTAGTGCTTTAGCTAGCGGGATTCTCGATGAGCAGTTCTTC.